What follows is one T cell receptor beta chain and its context. Ten or more counts support this clonotype. Its target antigen remains unknown. Nothing much larger sits one base from this clone, and base qualities are not available. This entry comes from a study of CD8 T cells in ankylosing spondylitis (dated by TCRdb to the late 2010s). About the investigation overall: T cell receptor beta repertoires were profiled in healthy donors and ankylosing spondylitis patients so that disease-linked TCR variants could be found. The full study cohort was made up of about 24 ankylosing spondylitis patients and 108 healthy donors. Peripheral blood samples were taken, and synovial fluid was additionally collected from ankylosing spondylitis patients.

V is cut by 4 bases and J by 6 bases, and the space between the germline ends is 25 bases. The CDR3, from cysteine to phenylalanine, totals 18 residues. Only CDR3 DNA remains: 54 bases, in frame from the first base. The germline V gene encodes CDR1 SGHKS and CDR2 YYEKEE (reference sequence). Findings and caveats that apply to the study as a whole: The disease-linked clones had a CD8+ phenotype and were found at relatively low frequencies in peripheral blood. The disease-linked clones were reported as significantly enriched in matched synovial fluid samples from ankylosing spondylitis patients. Blood from ankylosing spondylitis patients appeared to be characterized by a TCR beta motif composed of several highly homologous amino acid variants. Some TCR beta motif variants had previously been reported in synovial fluid and blood of reactive arthritis patients, which suggested common disease-initiation mechanisms.

The sequencing machine was an Illumina HiSeq 2500. TCR beta libraries were prepared by quantitative 5'-RACE with molecular barcodes. The paper's processing steps were these. Disease-linked TCR variants were identified with a new computational method built on a probabilistic model of VDJ rearrangement. TCRdb ran its own pipeline on the public reads, namely fastp trimming at Q25 and MiXCR clone calling, and kept in-frame beta chains. Each entry merges the rows of one CDR3 protein and shows their most common DNA and genes. TCRdb's processing, not the authors', yielded these V and J calls. Here the sample has about 500,000 distinct CDR3 sequences; 5.3% occur a single time. Around 3.5% of the sample rests with the top ten.

The sample consisted of blood, either unsorted or a sorted T cell fraction (not recorded which). In this chain, TRBV5-5 is recombined with TRBJ2-2; 6 matching bases give a weak D call of TRBD1. The receptor's source is a male donor with ankylosing spondylitis. In nucleotide form, the sequence is TGTGCCAGCAGCCTGAGGGGGACGTGGGCGCTGCGGGCCGGGGAGCTGTTTTTT. It translates as CASSLRGTWALRAGELFF.